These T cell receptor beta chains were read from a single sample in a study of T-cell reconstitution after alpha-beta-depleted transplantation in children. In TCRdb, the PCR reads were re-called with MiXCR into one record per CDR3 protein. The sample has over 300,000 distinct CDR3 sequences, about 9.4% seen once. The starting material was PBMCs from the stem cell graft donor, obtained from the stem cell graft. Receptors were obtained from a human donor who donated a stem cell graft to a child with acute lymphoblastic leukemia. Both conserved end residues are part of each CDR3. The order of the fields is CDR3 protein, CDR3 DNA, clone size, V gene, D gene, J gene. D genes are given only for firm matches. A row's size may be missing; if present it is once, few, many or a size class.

CASSLAGTGGRVTEAFF | TGCGCCAGCAGCTTGGCCGGGACAGGGGGCAGGGTCACTGAAGCTTTCTTT | many | TRBV5-1 | TRBD1 | TRBJ1-1
CASSPDDSYEQYF | TGTGCCAGCTCTCCCGACGATTCCTACGAGCAGTACTTC | NA | TRBV18 | NA | TRBJ2-7
CASSFSYVYEQYF | TGTGCCAGCAGCTTCTCGTACGTCTACGAGCAGTACTTC | NA | TRBV7-9 | NA | TRBJ2-7
CASSLGAGSNQPQHF | TGTGCCAGCAGCTTAGGGGCGGGTAGCAATCAGCCCCAGCATTTT | many | TRBV5-1 | NA | TRBJ1-5
CASSSLLLQGNGELFF | TGTGCCAGCAGCTCACTTTTACTACAGGGAAACGGGGAGCTGTTTTTT | NA | TRBV7-9 | NA | TRBJ2-2
CASSLKGSTGVNGYTF | TGTGCCAGCAGTTTAAAAGGATCAACAGGGGTTAATGGCTACACCTTC | NA | TRBV27 | TRBD1 | TRBJ1-2
CASSQMGGPSSPNEQFF | TGCGCCAGCAGCCAAATGGGCGGGCCTTCTTCGCCGAATGAGCAGTTCTTC | few | TRBV4-1 | NA | TRBJ2-1
CASSLETSGTYEQYF | TGTGCCAGCAGCTTGGAGACTAGCGGGACTTACGAGCAGTACTTC | many | TRBV11-2 | TRBD2 | TRBJ2-7
CASTPSPRDRGILNYGYTF | TGTGCCAGCACCCCTAGTCCCCGGGACAGGGGGATCCTTAACTATGGCTACACCTTC | few | TRBV4-2 | TRBD1 | TRBJ1-2
CATSRELAGAETQYF | TGTGCCACCAGCAGAGAACTAGCGGGGGCAGAGACCCAGTACTTC | NA | TRBV15 | TRBD2 | TRBJ2-5
CASSNLESGELFF | TGTGCCAGCAGCAACCTAGAGTCCGGGGAGCTGTTTTTT | few | TRBV12-3/TRBV12-4 | NA | TRBJ2-2
CASSPGVAGVKQYF | TGTGCCAGCAGCCCCGGGGTAGCGGGAGTCAAGCAGTACTTC | few | TRBV28 | TRBD2 | TRBJ2-7
CASSLLLYNEQFF | TGTGCCAGCAGTCTCCTACTGTACAATGAGCAGTTCTTC | NA | TRBV12-3/TRBV12-4 | NA | TRBJ2-1
CSVEGGTVVSTETQYF | TGCAGCGTCGAAGGCGGGACAGTAGTCTCGACGGAGACCCAGTACTTC | NA | TRBV29-1 | NA | TRBJ2-5
CASSPQVLSSYEQYF | TGTGCCAGCAGCCCACAGGTGCTCAGCTCCTACGAGCAGTACTTC | NA | TRBV7-2 | NA | TRBJ2-7
CASSPVMGADTQYF | TGTGCCAGCTCACCGGTAATGGGAGCAGATACGCAGTATTTT | NA | TRBV18 | NA | TRBJ2-3
CASSKADRAGDTQYF | TGTGCCAGCAGCAAAGCGGACAGGGCAGGGGATACGCAGTATTTT | NA | TRBV21-1 | NA | TRBJ2-3
CASSSGGLRVTEAFF | TGTGCCAGCAGCTCTGGGGGACTCCGGGTAACTGAAGCTTTCTTT | NA | TRBV7-3 | NA | TRBJ1-1
CSVRGLLSYEQYF | TGCAGCGTGAGGGGACTCCTCTCCTACGAGCAGTACTTC | NA | TRBV29-1 | NA | TRBJ2-7
CASHSGRARDEQFF | TGTGCCAGTCATTCCGGGAGGGCCAGGGATGAGCAGTTCTTC | NA | TRBV12-3/TRBV12-4 | TRBD2 | TRBJ2-1
CASSPHRAHNEQFF | TGTGCCAGCAGCCCCCACAGGGCTCACAATGAGCAGTTCTTC | few | TRBV5-5 | NA | TRBJ2-1
CASSLASEQTQYF | TGTGCCAGCAGTTTAGCTAGCGAGCAGACCCAGTACTTC | few | TRBV12-3/TRBV12-4 | NA | TRBJ2-5
CASSLWGRDSARNTEAFF | TGCGCCAGCAGCTTGTGGGGACGGGACAGCGCACGAAACACTGAAGCTTTCTTT | NA | TRBV5-1 | TRBD1 | TRBJ1-1
CAIQPSGGGPQETQYF | TGTGCCATCCAGCCTAGCGGGGGGGGCCCTCAAGAGACCCAGTACTTC | NA | TRBV7-9 | TRBD2 | TRBJ2-5
CASSLGQGGGELFF | TGCGCCAGCAGCTTGGGGCAGGGCGGCGGGGAGCTGTTTTTT | many | TRBV5-1 | NA | TRBJ2-2
CASSLQGDYNEQFF | TGTGCCAGCAGTTTACAGGGGGATTACAATGAGCAGTTCTTC | NA | TRBV6-5 | TRBD1 | TRBJ2-1
CASIRSLGNTGELFF | TGTGCCAGCATCCGGTCCCTAGGGAACACCGGGGAGCTGTTTTTT | NA | TRBV18 | NA | TRBJ2-2
CATSVANVLTF | TGTGCCACCTCAGTGGCCAACGTCCTGACTTTC | NA | TRBV12-3/TRBV12-4 | NA | TRBJ2-6